This T cell receptor (beta chain) comes out of a study of beta chain features in type 1 diabetes. Expressed TCRB transcripts were sequenced, since all the RNA that had been isolated was reverse transcribed. Some 4 million reads were obtained on average from naive, central memory and regulatory T cell samples. Using immunoSEQ multiplex PCR, the repertoire was profiled, and TCRdb retains in-frame clones only, with some absent. Found here are roughly 500,000 clones, over 10% of them singletons; the top ten hold more than 0.045%. This clone was seen a few times. Sequenced: naive CD4+ T cells from blood. The receptor comes from a woman aged 18 to 35 in good health.

The CDR3 loop is CASSQRDGRTQYF. The CDR3 nucleotides are TGCGCCAGCAGCCAACGGGACGGTCGGACGCAGTATTTT. The chain joins TRBV4-3 to TRBJ2-3, with D tentatively TRBD1 or TRBD2 (5 bases each). V was trimmed by 2 bases and J by 9 bases, leaving 12 bases between them. CDR1 and CDR2 from the germline V gene are LGHNA and YSLEER. The CDR3 covers 13 residues.